This T cell receptor beta chain was sequenced in a study of blood T cell repertoires in COVID-19. For the study at large: Nucleic acid was either cDNA or gDNA, and it came from T cells, B-cell-depleted T cells, or PBMCs.

Source study methods: Estimation of nucleated cell counts relied on the amplification of reference gene primers. The table came from immunoSEQ multiplex PCR; TCRdb's copy has only in-frame clones and leaves some out. V and J calls and clone size are given by that table; D and trimming were obtained from the DNA. The profile shows roughly 130,000 clones, around 80% of them singletons. Source material: peripheral blood. This sequence was found in a man between 65 and 80 years old with acute or convalescent COVID-19.

CDR3 nucleotide sequence: TGTGCCAGCAGTAACCCCGGGACAAGCTCCTATGGCTACACCTTC. Translating it yields CASSNPGTSSYGYTF. The gene calls are TRBV6-5 and TRBJ1-2; weak D call: TRBD1 (6 bases). Germline V gene data show CDR1 as MNHEY and CDR2 as SVGAGI. Trimming took 5 bases from V and 4 from J, leaving 17 bases between them. The CDR3 is 15 amino acids.